The 2 T cell receptor beta chains reported below all come from one sample, sequenced in a study of CD8 T cells in Susac syndrome. Reverse transcription used about 0.45 to 1 ug RNA and random hexamers. TCRdb reprocessed the immunoSEQ multiplex PCR reads with MiXCR, giving one entry per CDR3 protein. The table has 65,000 to 75,000 distinct CDR3 sequences, just under 95% seen once; the top ten hold about 0.26%. The sequenced material came from CD8+ T cells from PBMCs. These receptors came from a human donor in good health.

This chain joins TRBV29-1 and TRBJ2-5; the match to TRBD2 covers 12 bases. The V segment lost 3 bases and the J segment 2 bases; nucleotides outside the gene matches: 7. CDR1 and CDR2 (germline): SQVTM, ANQGSEA. This CDR3 region has 16 residues. CDR3 loop: CSVDGLAGKLQETQYF. CDR3 coding DNA: TGCAGCGTTGACGGACTAGCGGGGAAGTTACAAGAGACCCAGTACTTC.

The chain has TRBV20-1 and TRBJ2-1; a weak D match, TRBD2 (6 bases). CDR3 length: 16 amino acids. Germline V CDR1 and CDR2: DFQATT, SNEGSKA (reference sequence). Trimming removed 1 base at V and 4 bases at J, with 17 bases between. CDR3 region: CSARVVGASVYNEQFF. CDR3 sequence (DNA): TGCAGTGCTAGAGTCGTAGGGGCTAGCGTATACAATGAGCAGTTCTTC.